Shown below are 5 T cell receptor beta chains from a single sample sequenced in a study of blood T cells in healthy people across ages. Sample-barcoded 5' priming and a J-beta primer mix drove a second PCR of roughly 6 to 12 cycles. TCRdb re-called the 5' RACE reads with MiXCR, one entry per CDR3 protein. This repertoire shows about 1.5 million distinct CDR3 sequences, 40% to 45% found once; its top ten account for about 4%. The sequenced sample consisted of blood. These receptors all stem from a woman aged 18 to 35 in good health.

There are a few counts of this clonotype. The rearrangement links TRBV7-8 to TRBJ2-4; TRBD1 agrees at 7 bases. Trimming removed 4 bases from V and 0 bases from J; junction bases left unmatched: 6. Looked up from germline, CDR1 is SGHVS and CDR2 is FQNEAQ. The CDR3 has 16 residues. The DNA of the CDR3 is TGTGCCAGCAGCTCCGGGACAGTACTAGCCAAAAACATTCAGTACTTC. Its protein is CASSSGTVLAKNIQYF.

In its sample, this clonotype was seen a few times. V gene TRBV4-2 combines with J gene TRBJ2-3, with D unresolved. The length of the CDR3 is 15 residues. Germline V gives CDR1 LGHNA, CDR2 YNFKEQ. Trimming removed 0 bases at V and 0 bases at J, with 7 bases between. The CDR3 sequence: CASSQDGYSTDTQYF. CDR3 DNA sequence: TGTGCCAGCAGCCAAGATGGTTACAGCACAGATACGCAGTATTTT.

The V call is TRBV12-3 or TRBV12-4, the J call TRBJ2-7; 7 bases line up with TRBD2. This CDR3 comprises 16 residues. J was trimmed by 6 bases and V by 5 bases; bases with no gene match: 16. The CDR3 is CASSVGVSGSFAEQYF. DNA of the CDR3: TGTGCCAGCAGTGTGGGTGTTAGCGGGTCCTTCGCCGAGCAGTACTTC.

The J gene is TRBJ2-3, the V gene TRBV6-7; TRBD1 aligns across 9 bases. TRBV6-7 falls under the ORF class, with uncertain function. The J segment lost 4 bases and the V segment lost 4 bases, leaving 6 bases of the junction unmatched. CDR3 length: 15 residues. CDR3 loop: CASSWTGDDADTQYF. The CDR3 DNA reads TGTGCCAGCAGTTGGACAGGGGATGATGCAGATACGCAGTATTTT.

This clonotype has only a few counts. V is TRBV7-8 and J is TRBJ2-3, with D perhaps matching TRBD1 (5 bases). The V end lost 7 bases, the J end lost 7 bases, and 18 bases lay between the germline ends. The length of the CDR3 is 14 residues. From germline, CDR1 is SGHVS and CDR2 FQNEAQ. The CDR3 sequence is CASTPGQGIHTQYF. In DNA, the CDR3 is TGTGCCAGCACCCCAGGCCAGGGCATTCATACGCAGTATTTT.